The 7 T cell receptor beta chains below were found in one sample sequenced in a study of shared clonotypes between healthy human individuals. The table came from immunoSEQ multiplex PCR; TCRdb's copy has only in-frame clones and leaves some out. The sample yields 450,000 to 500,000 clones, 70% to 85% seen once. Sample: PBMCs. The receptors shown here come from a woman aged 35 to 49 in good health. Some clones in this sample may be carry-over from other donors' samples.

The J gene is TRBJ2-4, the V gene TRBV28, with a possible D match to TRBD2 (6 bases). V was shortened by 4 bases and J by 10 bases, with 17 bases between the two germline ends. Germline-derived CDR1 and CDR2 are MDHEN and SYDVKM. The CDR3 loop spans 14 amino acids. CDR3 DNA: TGTGCCAGCAGTTGGGGGGTGCTCTGGACTATTCAGTACTTC. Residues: CASSWGVLWTIQYF. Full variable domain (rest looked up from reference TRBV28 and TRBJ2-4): DVKVTQSSRYLVKRTGEKVFLECVQDMDHENMFWYRQDPGLGLRLIYFSYDVKMKEKGDIPEGYSVSREKKERFSLILESASTNQTSMYLCASSWGVLWTIQYFGAGTRLSVL.

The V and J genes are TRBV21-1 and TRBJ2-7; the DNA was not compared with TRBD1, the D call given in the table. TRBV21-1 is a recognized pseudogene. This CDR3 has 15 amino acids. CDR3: CASSKGAGGSGEQYF. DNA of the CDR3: TGTGCCAGCAGCAAAGGCGCAGGGGGCTCGGGCGAGCAGTACTTC.

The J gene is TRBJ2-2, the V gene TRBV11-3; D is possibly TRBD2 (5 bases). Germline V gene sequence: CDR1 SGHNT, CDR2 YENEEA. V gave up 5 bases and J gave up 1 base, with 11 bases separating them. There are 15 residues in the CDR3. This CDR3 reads CASSPLAGNTGELFF. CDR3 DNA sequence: TGTGCCAGCAGCCCGTTGGCGGGGAACACCGGGGAGCTGTTTTTT.

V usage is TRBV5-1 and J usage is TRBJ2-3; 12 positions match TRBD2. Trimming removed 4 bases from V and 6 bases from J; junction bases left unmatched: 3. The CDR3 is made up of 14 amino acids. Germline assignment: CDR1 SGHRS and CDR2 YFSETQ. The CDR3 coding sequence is TGCGCCAGCAGCGCCACTAGCGGGAGGGATACGCAGTATTTT. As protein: CASSATSGRDTQYF.

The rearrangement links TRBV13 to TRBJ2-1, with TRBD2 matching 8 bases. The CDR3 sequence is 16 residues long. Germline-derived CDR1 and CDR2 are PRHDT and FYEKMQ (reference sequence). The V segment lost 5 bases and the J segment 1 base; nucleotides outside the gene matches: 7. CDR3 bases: TGTGCCAGCAGCCGATACTTAGCGGGGTCCTACAATGAGCAGTTCTTC. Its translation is CASSRYLAGSYNEQFF. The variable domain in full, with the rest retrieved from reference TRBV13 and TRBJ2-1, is AAGVIQSPRHLIKEKRETATLKCYPIPRHDTVYWYQQGPGQDPQFLISFYEKMQSDKGSIPDRFSAQQFSDYHSELNMSSLELGDSALYFCASSRYLAGSYNEQFFGPGTRLTVL.

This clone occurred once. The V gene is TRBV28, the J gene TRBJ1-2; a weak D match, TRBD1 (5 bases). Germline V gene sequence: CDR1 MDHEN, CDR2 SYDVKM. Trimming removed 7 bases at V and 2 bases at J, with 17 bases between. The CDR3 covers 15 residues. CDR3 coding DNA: TGTGCCAGCACCTCCCCCGGGACGTCGAACTATGGCTACACCTTC. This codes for CASTSPGTSNYGYTF.

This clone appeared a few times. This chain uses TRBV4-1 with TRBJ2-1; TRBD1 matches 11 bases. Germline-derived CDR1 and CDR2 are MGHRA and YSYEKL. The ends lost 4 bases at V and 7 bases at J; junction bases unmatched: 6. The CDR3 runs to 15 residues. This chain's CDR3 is CASSPYGTGGNEQFF. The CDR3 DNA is TGCGCCAGCAGCCCCTATGGGACAGGGGGTAATGAGCAGTTCTTC.